The next 5 T cell receptor beta chains were all read from a single sample in a study of shared clonotypes between healthy human individuals (dated by TCRdb to the early 2020s). Libraries came from the immunoSEQ multiplex PCR assay. Held by TCRdb, this immuneACCESS table contains in-frame sequences only and omits some clones. Under half of the omission traces to an unresolved V gene where checked; the cause of the rest is unknown. Recorded for this sample are millions of clones; about 95% of them occurred a single time. Roughly 1% of the sample goes to the ten largest clones. CD8 naive samples were obtained by positive selection for CCR7 among CD45RO-negative cells, yielding a CD45RA+CCR7+ population from which TemRA cells were excluded. The sample consisted of naive CD8+ T cells sorted from blood. Reading the label with the study, this specimen's cell subset or site is: CD45RA+CCR7+. The receptor source for this set is a man between 18 and 35 years old in good health.

This clone was detected once. The sample contains more than one DNA sequence encoding this CDR3. The chain employs TRBV5-4 and TRBJ1-1; D possibly corresponds to TRBD1 (5 bases). V shed 3 bases and J shed 0 bases, with 9 bases lying between them. This CDR3 is built from 14 residues. CDR1 is SGHNT and CDR2 is YYREEE in the germline V gene (reference sequence). The CDR3 nucleotides are TGTGCCAGCAGCTGGGGGAGTTTGAACACTGAAGCTTTCTTT. Translation: CASSWGSLNTEAFF.

The genes are TRBV25-1 and TRBJ2-1; D is ambiguous. The ends were cut back, 1 base at V and 7 bases at J, with 11 bases in the middle. CDR1 and CDR2 (germline): MGHDK, SYGVNS. The CDR3 is made up of 14 amino acids. The DNA for the CDR3 is TGTGCCAGCAGTGAATCTGTGCTGGGGAATGAGCAGTTCTTC. It codes for CASSESVLGNEQFF.

V gene TRBV6-5 combines with J gene TRBJ1-2; unclear D gene. Germline CDR1 is MNHEY and CDR2 is SVGAGI. V was cut by 2 bases and J by 2 bases, with 12 bases left in between. CDR3 length equals 15 residues. In nucleotides, the CDR3 is TGTGCCAGCAGTTACGCCGAGGGCAGGAACTATGGCTACACCTTC. Its translation is CASSYAEGRNYGYTF.

The gene calls are TRBV19 and TRBJ1-3; tentative D call: TRBD1 (5 bases). Trimming shortened V by 7 bases and J by 2 bases, and 18 bases separated the two germline ends. Germline CDR1 LNHDA, CDR2 SQIVND (reference sequence). The CDR3 runs to 16 residues. The CDR3: CASTTSSWDAGNTIYF. The CDR3, as DNA: TGTGCCAGTACCACCTCCTCCTGGGACGCTGGAAACACCATATATTTT. Drawing the rest from reference TRBV19 and TRBJ1-3, the complete variable domain is DGGITQSPKYLFRKEGQNVTLSCEQNLNHDAMYWYRQDPGQGLRLIYYSQIVNDFQKGDIAEGYSVSREKKESFPLTVTSAQKNPTAFYLCASTTSSWDAGNTIYFGEGSWLTVV.

The CDR3 DNA is TGTGCCAGCAGTCCCGGCGGGGGAGCCAAAAACATTCAGTACTTC. Translation: CASSPGGGAKNIQYF. The chain has TRBV7-8 and TRBJ2-4; TRBD2 matches 7 bases. Germline V gene sequence: CDR1 SGHVS, CDR2 FQNEAQ. This CDR3 has 15 residues. V shed 6 bases, J shed 0 bases, and the junction held 5 bases outside the gene matches.